These 31 T cell receptor beta chains came from one sample sequenced in a study of cytomegalovirus exposure and HLA in healthy donors. This PCR relied on a set of 60 Vbeta primers and 13 Jbeta primers. Produced via immunoSEQ multiplex PCR; TCRdb's table is partial and in-frame only. The table includes approximately 170,000 clones, over 70% detected once. The sequencing sample was made of PBMCs. The source of these receptors is a woman aged 40 to 49 in good health and CMV-seropositive.

A few counts support this clone. J is TRBJ1-2 and V is TRBV28; 8 nucleotides line up with TRBD1. The junction had 5 bases not matched to a gene; V was cut back by 5 bases and J by 0 bases. The CDR3 totals 15 residues. Germline V lookup: CDR1 MDHEN, CDR2 SYDVKM. DNA of the CDR3: TGTGCCAGCAGTGTATTGACAGGGGCTAACTATGGCTACACCTTC. Translation: CASSVLTGANYGYTF.

The V gene is TRBV11-3, the J gene TRBJ2-1; 7 bases agree with TRBD1. The CDR3 sequence is 15 residues long. Germline loops: CDR1 SGHNT, CDR2 YENEEA. The junction had 6 bases not matched to a gene; V was cut back by 2 bases and J by 5 bases. The CDR3 loop reads CASSLRTGTDNEQFF. CDR3 nucleotide sequence: TGTGCCAGCAGCTTACGGACAGGCACCGACAATGAGCAGTTCTTC.

This sequence joins TRBV19 and TRBJ1-2; no reliable D call. The V gene lost 4 bases and the J gene lost 7 bases, with 7 bases spanning the gap. The CDR3 has 11 amino acids. CDR1 is LNHDA, CDR2 SQIVND, per germline (reference sequence). Here the CDR3 DNA reads TGTGCCAGTAGTACCGGGTTTGGCTACACCTTC. Protein sequence: CASSTGFGYTF. Filled out from reference TRBV19 and TRBJ1-2, the complete variable domain reads DGGITQSPKYLFRKEGQNVTLSCEQNLNHDAMYWYRQDPGQGLRLIYYSQIVNDFQKGDIAEGYSVSREKKESFPLTVTSAQKNPTAFYLCASSTGFGYTFGSGTRLTVV.

This sequence joins TRBV18 and TRBJ1-1; 7 bases fit TRBD1. Germline trimming cut 6 bases from V and 1 base from J; bases unmatched to any gene: 8. Germline assignment: CDR1 KGHSH and CDR2 LQKENI. CDR3 length equals 15 residues. CDR3 in amino acids: CASSRTGVQNTEAFF. The CDR3 DNA reads as TGTGCCAGCTCCCGCACAGGGGTACAGAACACTGAAGCTTTCTTT.

V is TRBV5-1 and J is TRBJ2-1; the D is unclear. Germline V gene sequence: CDR1 SGHRS, CDR2 YFSETQ. The CDR3 runs 11 residues. Trimming stripped 1 base from V and 7 bases from J, with 3 bases between. This CDR3 is CASSLSNEQFF. In DNA, the CDR3 is TGCGCCAGCAGCTTGTCAAATGAGCAGTTCTTC.

The chain is built from TRBV6-1 and TRBJ2-5; 15 nucleotides match TRBD2. Germline values: CDR1 MNHNS, CDR2 SASEGT. This CDR3 spans 15 amino acids. J gave up 5 bases and V 4 bases, and 2 bases lay outside the gene matches. The CDR3 DNA sequence: TGTGCCAGCAGTGGGACTAGCGGGGGGGCGGAGACCCAGTACTTC. This sequence encodes CASSGTSGGAETQYF.

CDR3 bases: TGTGCCAGCAGTGGGACTGGGGGCTATGGCTACACCTTC. Translated, it gives CASSGTGGYGYTF. V gene TRBV5-4 combines with J gene TRBJ1-2; the D gene is possibly TRBD1 (5 bases). CDR1 and CDR2 from the germline V gene are SGHNT and YYREEE (reference sequence). The CDR3 is 13 residues long. Trimming pared 5 bases from V and 4 bases from J, leaving 12 bases between.

This chain joins TRBV6-1 and TRBJ1-2; TRBD1 is a possible D gene (6 bases). Germline V gene sequence: CDR1 MNHNS, CDR2 SASEGT. The CDR3 contains 14 residues. V gave up 7 bases and J gave up 4 bases, with 16 bases separating them. The CDR3 DNA sequence: TGTGCCAGCACTTTCCCAGGGGCAGGCTATGGCTACACCTTC. This encodes CASTFPGAGYGYTF.

This chain uses TRBV27 with TRBJ2-3; 12 nucleotides align to TRBD2. V was clipped by 6 bases and J by 9 bases; unmatched bases: 4. Germline V gene data show CDR1 as MNHEY and CDR2 as SMNVEV (reference sequence). This CDR3 has 13 residues. The CDR3 loop is CASRELAGGTQYF. Here the CDR3 DNA reads TGTGCCAGCAGGGAGCTAGCGGGGGGGACGCAGTATTTT.

V is TRBV30 and J is TRBJ2-1, with 7 bases aligning to TRBD2. Germline trimming cut 0 bases from V and 5 bases from J; bases unmatched to any gene: 4. The CDR3 covers 14 residues. Germline loops: CDR1 GTSNPN, CDR2 SVGIG (reference sequence). The CDR3 loop reads CAWSVGTNDNEQFF. CDR3 sequence (DNA): TGTGCCTGGAGTGTCGGGACTAATGACAATGAGCAGTTCTTC. Supplemented by reference TRBV30 and TRBJ2-1, the full variable domain reads SQTIHQWPATLVQPVGSPLSLECTVEGTSNPNLYWYRQAAGRGLQLLFYSVGIGQISSEVPQNLSASRPQDRQFILSSKKLLLSDSGFYLCAWSVGTNDNEQFFGPGTRLTVL.

V and J are TRBV28 and TRBJ1-1; D ambiguous. With 7 bases removed from V and 1 base from J, the gap between germline ends came to 13 bases. The CDR3 runs 14 residues. CDR1 is MDHEN and CDR2 is SYDVKM in the germline V gene. The CDR3 sequence is CASILTVQNTEAFF. The DNA of the CDR3 is TGTGCCAGCATCTTAACGGTCCAGAACACTGAAGCTTTCTTT.

V and J are TRBV11-3 and TRBJ2-2; no definite D call. The germline V gene encodes CDR1 SGHNT and CDR2 YENEEA. The CDR3 runs to 13 residues. The germline V and J ends were trimmed by 1 base and 5 bases, with 5 bases remaining between them. CDR3 bases: TGTGCCAGCAGCTTAGGTCCGACCGGGGAGCTGTTTTTT. Protein: CASSLGPTGELFF.

V is TRBV7-2 and J is TRBJ2-1, with 10 bases that match TRBD2. The CDR3 covers 15 residues. CDR1 and CDR2 from the germline V gene are SGHTA and FQGNSA. V was pared by 2 bases and J by 8 bases, with 6 bases of the junction left unmatched. The CDR3 here is CASSLSSGGAHEQFF. The CDR3 DNA sequence: TGTGCCAGCAGCTTATCCAGCGGGGGGGCACATGAGCAGTTCTTC. The whole variable domain, remainder taken from reference TRBV7-2 and TRBJ2-1, is GAGVSQSPSNKVTEKGKDVELRCDPISGHTALYWYRQSLGQGLEFLIYFQGNSAPDKSGLPSDRFSAERTGGSVSTLTIQRTQQEDSAVYLCASSLSSGGAHEQFFGPGTRLTVL.

The chain carries TRBV10-3 and TRBJ2-7, with a possible D match to TRBD1 (5 bases). There are 15 residues in the CDR3. V lost 6 bases and J 2 bases, leaving 17 bases between the germline ends. From germline, CDR1 is ENHRY and CDR2 SYGVKD. The CDR3 DNA reads TGTGCCATCAGCAATCCCGTAGGGGTCGCCTACGAGCAGTACTTC. Translating gives CAISNPVGVAYEQYF.

The J gene is TRBJ2-7, the V gene TRBV7-2; D unresolved. Looked up from germline, CDR1 is SGHTA and CDR2 is FQGNSA. The CDR3 loop spans 16 amino acids. Trimming stripped 5 bases from V and 2 bases from J, with 19 bases between. The CDR3 reads CASSQAPNGLAYEQYF. CDR3 DNA sequence: TGTGCCAGCAGCCAAGCCCCAAACGGTCTAGCCTACGAGCAGTACTTC.

A word on this clone: A junction boundary mismatches the germline segment, possibly from a read error. The chain uses TRBV5-4 and TRBJ2-3; maybe TRBD1 (6 bases). There are 13 residues in the CDR3. Germline V CDR1 and CDR2: SGHNT, YYREEE (reference sequence). The CDR3 DNA is TGTGCGAGCACCCCAGGGGCCGGGGATACGCAGTATTTT. It specifies CASTPGAGDTQYF.

The V and J genes are TRBV27 and TRBJ1-1; D unresolved. The V end lost 2 bases, the J end lost 1 base, and 5 bases lay between the germline ends. The CDR3 spans 13 residues. Germline CDR1 and CDR2: MNHEY and SMNVEV (reference sequence). As DNA, the CDR3 is TGTGCCAGCAGTTTAGAGGGGAACACTGAAGCTTTCTTT. Amino acid sequence: CASSLEGNTEAFF.

This chain connects TRBV4-2 to TRBJ1-3; 9 bases line up with TRBD1. The junction had 3 bases not matched to a gene; V was cut back by 4 bases and J by 2 bases. In germline, CDR1 is LGHNA, CDR2 YNFKEQ. The CDR3 runs to 15 residues. CDR3 nucleotide sequence: TGTGCCAGCAGCCCCGGGACAGGGACTGGAAACACCATATATTTT. Translated: CASSPGTGTGNTIYF.

The chain links TRBV2 to TRBJ2-3; D unclear. CDR1 and CDR2 (germline): SNHLY, FYNNEI. V lost 3 bases to trimming and J lost 6 bases, with 19 bases between them. The CDR3 runs 16 residues. The CDR3 spells CASSDSKRVVPDTQYF. As DNA, the CDR3 is TGTGCCAGCAGTGACTCCAAGCGCGTAGTCCCGGATACGCAGTATTTT.

J is TRBJ2-7 and V is TRBV6-5, with D possibly being TRBD2 (7 bases). V was cut by 10 bases and J by 2 bases, with 15 bases left in between. The CDR3 is 13 residues long. Germline V gene data show CDR1 as MNHEY and CDR2 as SVGAGI. In DNA form, the CDR3 reads TGTGCCACGAGAACGGGGGGCCCCTACGAGCAGTACTTC. It codes for CATRTGGPYEQYF.

The chain carries TRBV15 and TRBJ1-1; 7 bases align to TRBD1. J lost 6 bases, V lost 3 bases, and 10 bases had no gene match. Germline lookup yields CDR1 LNHNV and CDR2 YYDKDF (reference sequence). The CDR3 covers 15 residues. CDR3 sequence reads: CATSRTRQGSAEAFF. DNA of the CDR3: TGTGCCACCAGCAGGACCAGACAGGGAAGCGCTGAAGCTTTCTTT.

The sample holds one count of this clone. This chain links TRBV2 with TRBJ1-1; D unresolved. The V and J ends lost 0 bases and 5 bases respectively, with 10 bases between them. This CDR3 is 14 amino acids long. Germline V CDR1 and CDR2: SNHLY, FYNNEI. Here the CDR3 reads CASSEARGATEAFF. For the CDR3, the DNA is TGTGCCAGCAGTGAAGCCAGAGGAGCTACTGAAGCTTTCTTT.

This clone came up once. J is TRBJ1-2 and V is TRBV6-6, with a tentative D call TRBD1 (6 bases). Germline V gives CDR1 MNHNY, CDR2 SVGAGI (reference sequence). CDR3 length equals 12 residues. The germline V and J ends were trimmed by 5 bases and 4 bases, with 8 bases remaining between them. The CDR3 DNA is TGTGCCAGCAGTGGACAGTCCTATGGCTACACCTTC. It encodes CASSGQSYGYTF.

V is TRBV29-1 and J is TRBJ1-5; TRBD1 matches at 8 bases. This CDR3 is built from 17 residues. Germline loops: CDR1 SQVTM, CDR2 ANQGSEA. Trimming removed 6 bases from V and 0 bases from J; junction bases left unmatched: 13. CDR3 bases: TGCAGCGTCGCCCTTGGGACAGGTGTCAATAGCAATCAGCCCCAGCATTTT. Its protein product is CSVALGTGVNSNQPQHF.

The gene calls are TRBV5-1 and TRBJ2-3; TRBD2 matches 12 bases. The CDR3 has 14 amino acids. V gave up 7 bases and J gave up 7 bases; unmatched junction bases: 7. Germline V gene data show CDR1 as SGHRS and CDR2 as YFSETQ. The CDR3, as DNA: TGCGCCAGCGAATCTAGCGGGGGGGATAATACGCAGTATTTT. Translation: CASESSGGDNTQYF.

The rearrangement joins TRBV9 to TRBJ2-1, with 10 bases identical to TRBD2. This CDR3 has 18 amino acids. CDR1 is SGDLS, CDR2 YYNGEE, per germline. The trim removed 1 base at V and 5 bases at J, leaving 12 bases unmatched. The chain's CDR3 is CASSVQASGGLLNNEQFF. In DNA form, the CDR3 reads TGTGCCAGCAGCGTACAGGCTAGCGGGGGCTTACTAAACAATGAGCAGTTCTTC.

This rearrangement joins TRBV28 to TRBJ1-2; 9 nucleotides align to TRBD1. CDR3 length: 16 residues. J lost 5 bases, V lost 1 base, and 8 bases had no gene match. Looked up from germline, CDR1 is MDHEN and CDR2 is SYDVKM. CDR3 loop: CASSLSGTGRSYGYTF. CDR3 nucleotide sequence: TGTGCCAGCAGTTTATCCGGGACAGGGAGGAGTTATGGCTACACCTTC.

The chain couples TRBV5-1 to TRBJ2-7; TRBD1 agrees at 7 bases. Germline V CDR1 and CDR2: SGHRS, YFSETQ. This CDR3 region has 15 residues. V was clipped by 5 bases and J by 3 bases; unmatched bases: 11. The CDR3 region has the DNA TGCGCCAGCAGTTCAAAGGGGGCTGGTGTCTACGAGCAGTACTTC. This encodes CASSSKGAGVYEQYF.

The chain couples TRBV19 to TRBJ2-5; TRBD1 matches at 10 bases. The CDR3 runs 15 residues. Germline assignment: CDR1 LNHDA and CDR2 SQIVND (reference sequence). V gave up 5 bases and J gave up 5 bases; unmatched junction bases: 8. The CDR3 DNA reads TGTGCCAGTAGTCCGGACAGGGGGATTCGGGAGACCCAGTACTTC. Translating gives CASSPDRGIRETQYF.

The chain links TRBV19 to TRBJ2-2; perhaps TRBD2 as D (5 bases). V gave up 6 bases and J gave up 5 bases, with 10 bases separating them. This CDR3 region has 13 residues. The germline V gene encodes CDR1 LNHDA and CDR2 SQIVND (reference sequence). This CDR3 reads CASRARGTGELFF. CDR3 DNA sequence: TGTGCCAGTAGGGCGAGAGGGACCGGGGAGCTGTTTTTT. Using reference TRBV19 and TRBJ2-2 for the parts outside the CDR3, the full variable domain is DGGITQSPKYLFRKEGQNVTLSCEQNLNHDAMYWYRQDPGQGLRLIYYSQIVNDFQKGDIAEGYSVSREKKESFPLTVTSAQKNPTAFYLCASRARGTGELFFGEGSRLTVL.

The genes are TRBV5-6 and TRBJ2-2; D unclear. From germline, CDR1 is SGHDT and CDR2 YYEEEE. The CDR3 has 16 amino acids. V dropped 0 bases and J dropped 4 bases, with 13 bases sitting between them. CDR3 amino acids: CASSLDTGEFTGELFF. DNA for the CDR3: TGTGCCAGCAGCTTGGATACCGGAGAGTTCACCGGGGAGCTGTTTTTT.